This T cell receptor beta chain was recorded in a study of T cell responses to AZD1222 COVID-19 vaccine. Study observations and caveats: The sample set comprised mostly white British donors with more females, and clonal diversity was possibly underestimated. Researchers took repertoire samples only after the peak T cell response had come.

Libraries were prepared by immunoSEQ multiplex PCR; TCRdb keeps only in-frame clonotypes and omits some of them. The sample records fewer than 200,000 clones, approximately 94% being singletons. V lost 7 bases to trimming and J lost 14 bases; unmatched junction nucleotides: 12. Per the germline V gene, CDR1 is LGHDT and CDR2 is YNNKEL (reference sequence). This CDR3 is 12 amino acids long. Pooled samples include second doses given at about 4 or 12 weeks. On this clone itself: Antigen specificity is unknown.

The source of this sequence is an adult who received the AZD1222 COVID-19 vaccine. The sequencing here drew on peripheral blood, taken 28 days after the second AZD1222 dose. This chain uses TRBV3-1 (or the pseudogene TRBV3-2) with TRBJ2-3; 7 bases align to TRBD1. Here the CDR3 DNA reads TGTGCCAGCAAGTCCACAGGGACAGCTAGGTATTTT. Protein product: CASKSTGTARYF.